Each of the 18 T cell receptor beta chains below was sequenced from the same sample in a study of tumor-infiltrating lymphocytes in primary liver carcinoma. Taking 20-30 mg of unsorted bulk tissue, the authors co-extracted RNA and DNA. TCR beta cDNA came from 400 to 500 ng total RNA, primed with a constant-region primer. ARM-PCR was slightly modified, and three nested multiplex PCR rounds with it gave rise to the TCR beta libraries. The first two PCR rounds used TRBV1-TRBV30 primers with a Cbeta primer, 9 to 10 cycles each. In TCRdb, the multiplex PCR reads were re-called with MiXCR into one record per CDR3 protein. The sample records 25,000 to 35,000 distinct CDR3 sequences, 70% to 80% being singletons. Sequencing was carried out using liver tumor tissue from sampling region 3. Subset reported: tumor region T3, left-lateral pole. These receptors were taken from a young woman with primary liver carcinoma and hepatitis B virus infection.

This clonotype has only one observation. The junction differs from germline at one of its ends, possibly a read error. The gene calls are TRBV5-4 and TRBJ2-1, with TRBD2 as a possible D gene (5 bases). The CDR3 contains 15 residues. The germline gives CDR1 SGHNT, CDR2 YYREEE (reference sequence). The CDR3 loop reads CASNLMLEAYNEHFF. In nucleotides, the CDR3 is TGTGCCAGCAACCTGATGCTGGAGGCCTACAATGAGCACTTCTTC.

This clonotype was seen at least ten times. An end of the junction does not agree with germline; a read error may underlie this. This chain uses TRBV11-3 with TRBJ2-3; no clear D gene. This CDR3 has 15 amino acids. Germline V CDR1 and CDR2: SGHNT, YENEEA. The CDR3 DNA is TGTGCCAGAAGCTTAGTGCCAGGAGGCACAGATACGCAGTATTTT. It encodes CARSLVPGGTDTQYF. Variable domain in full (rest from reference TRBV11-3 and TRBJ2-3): EAGVVQSPRYKIIEKKQPVAFWCNPISGHNTLYWYLQNLGQGPELLIRYENEEAVDDSQLPKDRFSAERLKGVDSTLKIQPAELGDSAVYLCARSLVPGGTDTQYFGPGTRLTVL.

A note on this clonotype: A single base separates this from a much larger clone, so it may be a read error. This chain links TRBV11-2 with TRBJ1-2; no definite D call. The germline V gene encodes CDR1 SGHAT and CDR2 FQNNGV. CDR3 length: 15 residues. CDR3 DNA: TGTGCCAACAGCTTAGATCCGGGAGCAATCTATGGCTACACCTTC. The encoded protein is CANSLDPGAIYGYTF.

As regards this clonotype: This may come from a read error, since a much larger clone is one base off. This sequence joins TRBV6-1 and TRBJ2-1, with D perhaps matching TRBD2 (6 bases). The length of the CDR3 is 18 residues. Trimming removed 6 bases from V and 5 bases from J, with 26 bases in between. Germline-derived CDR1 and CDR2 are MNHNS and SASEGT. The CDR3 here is CASSLHIGSGGTDNEQFF. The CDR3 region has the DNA TGTGCCAGCAGCCTCCACATCGGTAGCGGCGGAACAGACAATGAGCAGTTCTTC.

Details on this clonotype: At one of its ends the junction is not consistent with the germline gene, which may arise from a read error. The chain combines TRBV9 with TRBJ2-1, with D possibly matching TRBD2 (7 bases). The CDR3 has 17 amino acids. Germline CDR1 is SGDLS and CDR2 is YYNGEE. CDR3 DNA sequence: TGTACCAGCAGGCGAACAGGGAGGCGGGAGAGTGGAAATGAGCAGTTCTTC. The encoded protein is CTSRRTGRRESGNEQFF.

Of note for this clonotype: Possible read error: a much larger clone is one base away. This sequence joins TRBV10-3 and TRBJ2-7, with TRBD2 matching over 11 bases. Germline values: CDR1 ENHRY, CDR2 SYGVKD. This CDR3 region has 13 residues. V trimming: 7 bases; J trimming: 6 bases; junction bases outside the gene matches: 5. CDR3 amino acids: CAIKLAGAGEQYF. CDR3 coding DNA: TGTGCCATCAAACTAGCGGGAGCAGGCGAGCAGTACTTC.

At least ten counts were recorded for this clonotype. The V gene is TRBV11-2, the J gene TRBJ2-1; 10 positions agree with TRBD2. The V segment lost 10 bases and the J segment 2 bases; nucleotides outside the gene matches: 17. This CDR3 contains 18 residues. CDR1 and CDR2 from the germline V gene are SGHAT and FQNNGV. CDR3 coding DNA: TGTGCCACCTCGGTGGCTAGCGGGAGCGGGCCCCCCTACAATGAGCAGTTCTTC. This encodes CATSVASGSGPPYNEQFF.

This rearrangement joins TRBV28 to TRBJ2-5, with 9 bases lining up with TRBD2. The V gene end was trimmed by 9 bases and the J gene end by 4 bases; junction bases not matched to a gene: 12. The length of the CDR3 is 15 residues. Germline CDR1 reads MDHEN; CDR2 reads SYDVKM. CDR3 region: CARGSLTSGGETQYF. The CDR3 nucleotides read TGTGCCAGGGGTTCGCTGACTAGCGGAGGAGAGACCCAGTACTTC.

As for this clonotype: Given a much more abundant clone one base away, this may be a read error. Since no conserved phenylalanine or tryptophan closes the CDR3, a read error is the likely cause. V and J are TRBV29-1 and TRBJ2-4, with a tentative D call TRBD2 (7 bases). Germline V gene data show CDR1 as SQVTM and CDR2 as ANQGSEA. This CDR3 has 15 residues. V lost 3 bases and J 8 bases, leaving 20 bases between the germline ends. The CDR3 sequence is CSVDYPGGEGDIQYL. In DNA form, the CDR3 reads TGCAGCGTTGACTACCCTGGCGGGGAGGGGGACATTCAGTACTTA.

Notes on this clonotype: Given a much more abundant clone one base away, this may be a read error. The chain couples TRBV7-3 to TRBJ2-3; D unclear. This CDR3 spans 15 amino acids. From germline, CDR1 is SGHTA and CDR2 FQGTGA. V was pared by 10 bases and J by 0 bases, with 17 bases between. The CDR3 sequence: CANSESLLSTDTQYF. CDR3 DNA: TGTGCCAACAGTGAGAGCTTACTGAGCACAGATACGCAGTATTTT.

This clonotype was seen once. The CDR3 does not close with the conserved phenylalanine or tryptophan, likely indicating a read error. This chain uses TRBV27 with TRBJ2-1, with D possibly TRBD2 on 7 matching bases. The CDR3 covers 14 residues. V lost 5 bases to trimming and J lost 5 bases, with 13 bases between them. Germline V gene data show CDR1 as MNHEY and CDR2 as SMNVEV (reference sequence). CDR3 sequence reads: CASSVRGADNEQFL. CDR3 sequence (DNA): TGTGCCAGCAGTGTCCGGGGGGCGGACAATGAGCAGTTCTTA.

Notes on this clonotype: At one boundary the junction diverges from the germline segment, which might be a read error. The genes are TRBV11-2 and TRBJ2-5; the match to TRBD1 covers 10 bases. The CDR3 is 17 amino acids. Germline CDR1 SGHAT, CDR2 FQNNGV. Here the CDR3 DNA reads TGTGCCAGCAGTTTAGGCCCCCCGGGACAGGGGTGGGACACACAGTACTTC. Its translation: CASSLGPPGQGWDTQYF. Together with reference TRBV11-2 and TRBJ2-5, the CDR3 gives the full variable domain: EAGVAQSPRYKIIEKRQSVAFWCNPISGHATLYWYQQILGQGPKLLIQFQNNGVVDDSQLPKDRFSAERLKGVDSTLKIQPAKLEDSAVYLCASSLGPPGQGWDTQYFGPGTRLLVL.

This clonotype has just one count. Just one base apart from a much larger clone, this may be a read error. The CDR3 reads CAISESKQVAKASYNEQFF. The CDR3 DNA reads TGTGCCATCAGTGAGTCCAAACAGGTGGCAAAAGCCTCCTACAATGAGCAGTTCTTC. This chain connects TRBV10-3 to TRBJ2-1; the D gene is possibly TRBD1 (5 bases). V gave up 0 bases and J gave up 0 bases, with 18 bases separating them. CDR3 size: 19 residues. The germline V gene encodes CDR1 ENHRY and CDR2 SYGVKD.

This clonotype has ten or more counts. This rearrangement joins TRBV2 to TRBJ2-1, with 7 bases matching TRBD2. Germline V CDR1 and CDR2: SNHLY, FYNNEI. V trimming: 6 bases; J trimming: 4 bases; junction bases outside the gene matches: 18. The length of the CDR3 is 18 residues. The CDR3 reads CASRSGDSAQAAYNEQFF. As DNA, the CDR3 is TGTGCCAGCAGGAGCGGGGATAGCGCCCAGGCGGCGTACAATGAGCAGTTCTTC.

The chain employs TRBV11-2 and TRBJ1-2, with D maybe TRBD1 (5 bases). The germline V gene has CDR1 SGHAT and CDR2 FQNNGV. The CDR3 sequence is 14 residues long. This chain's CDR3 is CVNSPGGTVVDYTF. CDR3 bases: TGTGTCAACAGCCCCGGGGGTACAGTCGTTGACTACACCTTC.

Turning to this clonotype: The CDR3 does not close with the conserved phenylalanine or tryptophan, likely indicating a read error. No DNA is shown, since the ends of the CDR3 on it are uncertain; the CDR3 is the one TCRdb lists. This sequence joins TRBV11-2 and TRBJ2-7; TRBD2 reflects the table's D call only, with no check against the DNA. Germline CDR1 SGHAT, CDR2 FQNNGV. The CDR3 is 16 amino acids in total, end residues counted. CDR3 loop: CASSLMVGLAGEEQYS.

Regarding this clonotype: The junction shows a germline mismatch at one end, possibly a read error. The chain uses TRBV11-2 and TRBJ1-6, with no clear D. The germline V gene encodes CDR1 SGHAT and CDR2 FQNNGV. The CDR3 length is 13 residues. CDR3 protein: CASCFVMNSPLHF. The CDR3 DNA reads TGTGCCAGCTGCTTTGTAATGAATTCGCCCCTCCACTTT. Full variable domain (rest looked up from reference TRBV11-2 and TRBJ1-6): EAGVAQSPRYKIIEKRQSVAFWCNPISGHATLYWYQQILGQGPKLLIQFQNNGVVDDSQLPKDRFSAERLKGVDSTLKIQPAKLEDSAVYLCASCFVMNSPLHFGNGTRLTVT.

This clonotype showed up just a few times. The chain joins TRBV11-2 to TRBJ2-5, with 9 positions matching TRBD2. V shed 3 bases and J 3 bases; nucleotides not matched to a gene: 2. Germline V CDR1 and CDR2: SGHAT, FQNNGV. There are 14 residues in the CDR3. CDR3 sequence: CASSFSGSKETQYF. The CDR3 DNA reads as TGTGCCAGCAGCTTTAGCGGGAGCAAAGAGACCCAGTACTTC. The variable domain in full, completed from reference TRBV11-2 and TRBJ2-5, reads EAGVAQSPRYKIIEKRQSVAFWCNPISGHATLYWYQQILGQGPKLLIQFQNNGVVDDSQLPKDRFSAERLKGVDSTLKIQPAKLEDSAVYLCASSFSGSKETQYFGPGTRLLVL.